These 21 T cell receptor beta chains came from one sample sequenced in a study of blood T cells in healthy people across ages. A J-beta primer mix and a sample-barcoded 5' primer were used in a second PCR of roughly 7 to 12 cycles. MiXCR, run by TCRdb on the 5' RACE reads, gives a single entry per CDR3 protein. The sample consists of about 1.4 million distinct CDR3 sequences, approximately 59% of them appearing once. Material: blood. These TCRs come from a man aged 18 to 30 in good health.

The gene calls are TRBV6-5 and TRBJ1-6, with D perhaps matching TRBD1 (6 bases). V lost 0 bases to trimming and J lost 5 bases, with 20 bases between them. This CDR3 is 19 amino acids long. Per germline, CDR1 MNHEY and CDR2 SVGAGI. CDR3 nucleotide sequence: TGTGCCAGCAGTTACTCGACTAGGGGGGGTACTGGAGATAATTCACCCCTCCACTTT. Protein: CASSYSTRGGTGDNSPLHF.

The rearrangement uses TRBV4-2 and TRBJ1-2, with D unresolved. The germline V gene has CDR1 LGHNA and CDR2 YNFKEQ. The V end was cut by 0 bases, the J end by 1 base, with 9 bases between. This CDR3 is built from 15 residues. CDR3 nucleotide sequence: TGTGCCAGCAGCCAAGATTACAGCCTTAACTATGGCTACACCTTC. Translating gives CASSQDYSLNYGYTF.

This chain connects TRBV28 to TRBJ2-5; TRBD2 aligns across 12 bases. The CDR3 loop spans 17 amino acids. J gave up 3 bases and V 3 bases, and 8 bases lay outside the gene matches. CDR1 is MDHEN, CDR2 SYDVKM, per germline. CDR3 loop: CASSLGTSGWVEETQYF. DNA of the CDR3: TGTGCCAGCAGTTTGGGGACTAGCGGGTGGGTTGAAGAGACCCAGTACTTC. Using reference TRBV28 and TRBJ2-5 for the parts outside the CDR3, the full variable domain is DVKVTQSSRYLVKRTGEKVFLECVQDMDHENMFWYRQDPGLGLRLIYFSYDVKMKEKGDIPEGYSVSREKKERFSLILESASTNQTSMYLCASSLGTSGWVEETQYFGPGTRLLVL.

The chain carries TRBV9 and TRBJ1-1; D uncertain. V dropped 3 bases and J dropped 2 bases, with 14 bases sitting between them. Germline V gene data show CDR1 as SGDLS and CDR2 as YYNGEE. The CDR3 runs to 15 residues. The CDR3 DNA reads TGTGCCAGCAGCGCCTGGGAGAGACCTAACACTGAAGCTTTCTTT. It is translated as CASSAWERPNTEAFF.

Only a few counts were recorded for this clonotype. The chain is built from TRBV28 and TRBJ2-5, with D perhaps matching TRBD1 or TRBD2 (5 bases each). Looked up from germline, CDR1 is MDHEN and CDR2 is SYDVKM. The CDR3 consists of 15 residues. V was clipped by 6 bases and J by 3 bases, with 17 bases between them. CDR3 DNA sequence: TGTGCCAGCAGCCCGCTCGACGAGGGGAAAGAGACCCAGTACTTC. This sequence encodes CASSPLDEGKETQYF.

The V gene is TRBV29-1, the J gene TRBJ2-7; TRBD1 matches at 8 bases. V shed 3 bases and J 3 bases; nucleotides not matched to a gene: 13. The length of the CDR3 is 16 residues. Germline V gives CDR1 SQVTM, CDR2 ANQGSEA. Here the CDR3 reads CSVEIRAGGIGYEQYF. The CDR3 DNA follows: TGCAGCGTTGAGATACGAGCAGGGGGCATAGGCTACGAGCAGTACTTC.

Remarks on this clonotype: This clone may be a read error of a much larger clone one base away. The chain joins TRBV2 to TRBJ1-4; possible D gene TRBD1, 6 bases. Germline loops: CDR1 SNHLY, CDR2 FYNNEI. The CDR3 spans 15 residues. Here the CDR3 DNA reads TGTACCAGCAGTGAGCACGGACAGTCGAATGAAAAACTGTTTTTT. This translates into CTSSEHGQSNEKLFF.

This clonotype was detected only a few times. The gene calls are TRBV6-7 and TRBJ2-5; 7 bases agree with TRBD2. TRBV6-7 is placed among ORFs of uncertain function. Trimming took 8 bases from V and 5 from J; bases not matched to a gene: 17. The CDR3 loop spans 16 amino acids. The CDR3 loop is CASCRSGTRKRETQYF. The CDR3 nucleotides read TGTGCCAGCTGCCGAAGCGGGACCCGAAAGCGGGAGACCCAGTACTTC.

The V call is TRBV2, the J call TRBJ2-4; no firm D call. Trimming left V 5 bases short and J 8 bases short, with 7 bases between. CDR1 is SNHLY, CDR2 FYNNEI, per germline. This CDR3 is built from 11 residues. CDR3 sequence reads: CASSPADIQYF. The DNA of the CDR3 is TGTGCCAGCAGTCCTGCAGACATTCAGTACTTC.

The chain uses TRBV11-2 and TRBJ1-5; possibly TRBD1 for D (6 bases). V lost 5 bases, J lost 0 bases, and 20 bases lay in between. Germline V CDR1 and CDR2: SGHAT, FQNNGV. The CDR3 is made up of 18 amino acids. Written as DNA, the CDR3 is TGTGCCAGCAGCCCAGATGGGGGGCTCAGGGATAGCAATCAGCCCCAGCATTTT. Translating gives CASSPDGGLRDSNQPQHF. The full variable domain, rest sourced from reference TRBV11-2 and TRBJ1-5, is EAGVAQSPRYKIIEKRQSVAFWCNPISGHATLYWYQQILGQGPKLLIQFQNNGVVDDSQLPKDRFSAERLKGVDSTLKIQPAKLEDSAVYLCASSPDGGLRDSNQPQHFGDGTRLSIL.

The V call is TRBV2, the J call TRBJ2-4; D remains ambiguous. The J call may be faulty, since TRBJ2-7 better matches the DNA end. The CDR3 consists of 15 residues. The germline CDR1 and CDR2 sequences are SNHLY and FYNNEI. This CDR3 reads CASSELVVHSYEQYF. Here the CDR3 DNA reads TGTGCCAGCAGTGAGTTGGTAGTCCACTCCTACGAGCAGTACTTC.

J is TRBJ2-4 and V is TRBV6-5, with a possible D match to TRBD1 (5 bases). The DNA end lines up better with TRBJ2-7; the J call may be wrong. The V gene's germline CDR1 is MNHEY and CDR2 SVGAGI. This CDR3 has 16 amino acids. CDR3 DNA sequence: TGTGCCAGCACCTCACAGTGGCAGGGTGGGAAATACGAGCAGTACTTC. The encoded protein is CASTSQWQGGKYEQYF.

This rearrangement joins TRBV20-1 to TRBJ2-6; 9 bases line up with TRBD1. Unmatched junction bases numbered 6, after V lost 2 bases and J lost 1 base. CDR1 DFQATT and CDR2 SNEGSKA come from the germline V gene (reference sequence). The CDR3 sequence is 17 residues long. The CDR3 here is CSARMRDRVSGANVLTF. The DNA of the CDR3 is TGCAGTGCTAGAATGCGGGACAGGGTATCTGGGGCCAACGTCCTGACTTTC.

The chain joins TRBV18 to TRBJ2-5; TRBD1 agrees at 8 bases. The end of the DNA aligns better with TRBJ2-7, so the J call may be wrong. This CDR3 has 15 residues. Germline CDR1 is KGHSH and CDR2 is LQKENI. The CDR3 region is CASSPPGGPTYEQYF. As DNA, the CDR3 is TGTGCCAGCTCACCTCCAGGGGGCCCCACCTACGAGCAGTACTTC.

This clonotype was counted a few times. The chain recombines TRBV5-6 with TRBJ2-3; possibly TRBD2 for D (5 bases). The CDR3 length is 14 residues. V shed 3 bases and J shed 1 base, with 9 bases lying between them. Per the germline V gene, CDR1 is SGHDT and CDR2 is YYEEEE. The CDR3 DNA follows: TGTGCCAGCAGCTGGAGGTGGGGCACAGATACGCAGTATTTT. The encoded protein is CASSWRWGTDTQYF.

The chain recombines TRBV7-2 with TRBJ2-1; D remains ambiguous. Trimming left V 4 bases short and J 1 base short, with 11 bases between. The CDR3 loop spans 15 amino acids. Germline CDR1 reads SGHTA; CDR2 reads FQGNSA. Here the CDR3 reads CASSYPLGSYNEQFF. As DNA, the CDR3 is TGTGCCAGCAGCTATCCTTTAGGATCCTACAATGAGCAGTTCTTC.

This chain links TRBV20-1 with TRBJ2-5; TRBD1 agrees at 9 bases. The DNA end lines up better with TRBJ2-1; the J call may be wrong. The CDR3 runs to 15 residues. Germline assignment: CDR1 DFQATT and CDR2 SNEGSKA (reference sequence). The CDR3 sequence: CSARNRDRVQETQFF. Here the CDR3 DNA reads TGCAGTGCTAGAAACCGGGACAGGGTACAAGAGACCCAGTTCTTC.

The CDR3 nucleotides read TGTGCCAGCAGTTCCGGGACAGAAGATTCACCCCTCCACTTT. This gives the protein CASSSGTEDSPLHF. The chain recombines TRBV28 with TRBJ1-6, with 7 positions matching TRBD1. Trimming at V came to 4 bases and at J to 8 bases, leaving 5 bases not matched to a gene. Looked up from germline, CDR1 is MDHEN and CDR2 is SYDVKM. The CDR3 totals 14 residues. The entire variable domain, with the rest obtained from reference TRBV28 and TRBJ1-6, is as follows: DVKVTQSSRYLVKRTGEKVFLECVQDMDHENMFWYRQDPGLGLRLIYFSYDVKMKEKGDIPEGYSVSREKKERFSLILESASTNQTSMYLCASSSGTEDSPLHFGNGTRLTVT.

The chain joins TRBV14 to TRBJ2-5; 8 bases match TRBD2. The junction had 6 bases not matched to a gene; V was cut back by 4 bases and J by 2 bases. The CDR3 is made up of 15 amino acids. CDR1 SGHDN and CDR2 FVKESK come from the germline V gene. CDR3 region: CASSPRTSSQETQYF. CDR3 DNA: TGTGCCAGCAGCCCTCGGACTAGCAGTCAAGAGACCCAGTACTTC.

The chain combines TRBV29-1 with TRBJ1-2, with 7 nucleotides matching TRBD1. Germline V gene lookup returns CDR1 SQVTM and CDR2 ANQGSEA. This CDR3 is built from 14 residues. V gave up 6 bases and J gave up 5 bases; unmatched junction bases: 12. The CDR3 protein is CSVDGTDVVYGYTF. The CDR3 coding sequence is TGCAGCGTGGACGGGACAGACGTCGTGTATGGCTACACCTTC. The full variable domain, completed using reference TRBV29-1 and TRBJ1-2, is SAVISQKPSRDICQRGTSLTIQCQVDSQVTMMFWYRQQPGQSLTLIATANQGSEATYESGFVIDKFPISRPNLTFSTLTVSNMSPEDSSIYLCSVDGTDVVYGYTFGSGTRLTVV.

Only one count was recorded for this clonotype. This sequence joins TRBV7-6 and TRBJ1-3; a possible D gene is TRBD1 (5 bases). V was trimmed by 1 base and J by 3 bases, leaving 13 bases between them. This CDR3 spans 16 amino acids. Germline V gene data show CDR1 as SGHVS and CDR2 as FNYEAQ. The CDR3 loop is CASSLVGTAGGNTIYF. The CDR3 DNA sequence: TGTGCCAGCAGCTTAGTCGGGACCGCCGGTGGAAACACCATATATTTT.